This TCR beta chain was captured by sequencing in a study of beta chain features in type 1 diabetes. General observations from the study: Across all four CD4+ subsets, people with type 1 diabetes showed modestly shorter TCRB CDR3s.

Sequenced material consisted of expressed TCRB transcripts (all of the isolated RNA was reverse transcribed). Profiled with immunoSEQ multiplex PCR; TCRdb holds only in-frame clones, not every one. The sample has roughly 260,000 clones, around 21% seen once. V lost 6 bases, J lost 1 base, and 8 bases stayed unmatched. This CDR3 has 16 amino acids. Per germline, CDR1 KGHSH and CDR2 LQKENI. With respect to this clone: What it binds is unknown.

V and J are TRBV18 and TRBJ1-5; TRBD1 aligns across 8 bases. This clonotype originated in a woman aged 35 to 49 with type 1 diabetes. The source material was naive CD4+ T cells from blood. Here the CDR3 DNA reads TGTGCCAGCTCTCCCGCCGGACAGGGAAGCAATCAGCCCCAGCATTTT. Translation: CASSPAGQGSNQPQHF. Looking up the rest from reference TRBV18 and TRBJ1-5 gives the full variable domain: NAGVMQNPRHLVRRRGQEARLRCSPMKGHSHVYWYRQLPEEGLKFMVYLQKENIIDESGMPKERFSAEFPKEGPSILRIQQVVRGDSAAYFCASSPAGQGSNQPQHFGDGTRLSIL.